Shown below are 16 T cell receptor beta chains from a single sample sequenced in a study of shared T cell receptors in the human thymus. Sequencing was performed with immunoSEQ multiplex PCR; in TCRdb, only in-frame clones are kept and a portion is missing. In the table there are roughly 700,000 clones, roughly 88% of which are singletons. These data were also filed under a second study, of human thymus T cells.

Sequenced material: thymocytes. These receptors all come from a boy under two years old with a congenital heart defect.

This clone has a handful of counts. V and J are TRBV5-4 and TRBJ2-7; 8 bases map to TRBD1. The junction had 14 bases not matched to a gene; V was cut back by 3 bases and J by 0 bases. CDR3 size: 18 residues. Per the germline V gene, CDR1 is SGHNT and CDR2 is YYREEE (reference sequence). The CDR3 spells CASSSRTGIIGGSYEQYF. DNA of the CDR3: TGTGCCAGCAGCTCACGGACAGGGATAATAGGTGGCTCCTACGAGCAGTACTTC.

The V call is TRBV29-1, the J call TRBJ2-5; 12 nucleotides agree with TRBD2. Germline lookup yields CDR1 SQVTM and CDR2 ANQGSEA. The CDR3 runs 15 residues. Losses at the gene ends were 4 bases for V and 5 bases for J; bases not matched to a gene: 8. CDR3 amino acids: CSVGASSGRAETQYF. The CDR3 DNA sequence: TGCAGCGTTGGGGCCTCTAGCGGGAGGGCCGAGACCCAGTACTTC.

The chain couples TRBV6-5 to TRBJ2-2; TRBD2 matches 12 bases. Germline V lookup: CDR1 MNHEY, CDR2 SVGAGI. The CDR3 spans 15 residues. The V gene end was trimmed by 6 bases and the J gene end by 6 bases; junction bases not matched to a gene: 5. The CDR3, as DNA: TGTGCCAGCAGCCGGACTAGCGGGAATGCCGGGGAGCTGTTTTTT. It specifies CASSRTSGNAGELFF.

This sequence joins TRBV5-1 and TRBJ1-2, with 7 nucleotides matching TRBD1. The germline V gene has CDR1 SGHRS and CDR2 YFSETQ. The CDR3 has 14 residues. V gave up 4 bases and J gave up 4 bases; unmatched junction bases: 7. In nucleotides, the CDR3 is TGCGCCAGCAGCAGGTACAGGGGAGGCTATGGCTACACCTTC. Protein sequence: CASSRYRGGYGYTF.

V gene TRBV30 combines with J gene TRBJ1-1; TRBD1 aligns across 10 bases. V gave up 2 bases and J gave up 11 bases; unmatched junction bases: 2. The CDR3 spans 11 residues. The germline V gene encodes CDR1 GTSNPN and CDR2 SVGIG (reference sequence). For the CDR3, the DNA is TGTGCCTGGAGTTGGGACAGGGGTGCTTTCTTT. Protein: CAWSWDRGAFF.

The chain links TRBV5-1 to TRBJ2-5; 12 nucleotides align to TRBD2. The germline CDR1 and CDR2 sequences are SGHRS and YFSETQ. The V and J ends lost 0 bases and 5 bases, in that order; junction bases with no gene match: 8. The length of the CDR3 is 17 residues. In DNA form, the CDR3 reads TGCGCCAGCAGCTTGGTCCCCGGACTAGCGGGAATCGAGACCCAGTACTTC. Protein: CASSLVPGLAGIETQYF.

The chain is built from TRBV29-1 and TRBJ2-3, with 8 bases identical to TRBD2. V lost 6 bases and J lost 4; bases outside the gene matches: 9. Germline V gives CDR1 SQVTM, CDR2 ANQGSEA. The length of the CDR3 is 14 residues. The CDR3 here is CSVFLAGPPDTQYF. CDR3 sequence (DNA): TGCAGCGTCTTCCTAGCGGGCCCGCCAGATACGCAGTATTTT.

The CDR3 loop reads CASSQEVPGGPYEQYF. The CDR3 nucleotides read TGCGCCAGCAGCCAAGAGGTGCCGGGAGGGCCCTACGAGCAGTACTTC. The rearrangement uses TRBV4-1 and TRBJ2-7; 8 nucleotides line up with TRBD2. CDR1 is MGHRA and CDR2 is YSYEKL in the germline V gene. There are 16 residues in the CDR3. Unmatched junction bases numbered 6, after V lost 0 bases and J lost 2 bases.

The rearrangement uses TRBV4-2 and TRBJ1-5; 7 bases are shared with TRBD1. V shed 1 base, J shed 7 bases, and the junction held 7 bases outside the gene matches. Germline V gene data show CDR1 as LGHNA and CDR2 as YNFKEQ. The CDR3 consists of 15 residues. This chain's CDR3 is CASSQGTGPTQPQHF. The CDR3, as DNA: TGTGCCAGCAGCCAAGGGACAGGCCCGACCCAGCCCCAGCATTTT.

The chain couples TRBV5-5 to TRBJ2-7, with 9 bases identical to TRBD1. V was clipped by 2 bases and J by 3 bases; unmatched bases: 3. This CDR3 has 14 amino acids. Germline V gene sequence: CDR1 SGHKS, CDR2 YYEKEE (reference sequence). The CDR3 DNA is TGTGCCAGCAGCTTCGAGGACAGGGGCTACGAGCAGTACTTC. It yields the protein CASSFEDRGYEQYF.

This chain uses TRBV5-8 with TRBJ2-1; 10 positions agree with TRBD1. J lost 2 bases, V lost 4 bases, and 6 bases had no gene match. This CDR3 spans 16 amino acids. Looked up from germline, CDR1 is SGHTS and CDR2 is YDEGEE. The CDR3 bases are TGTGCCAGCAGCCCCTCCGGGACAGGGGCCTACAATGAGCAGTTCTTC. Its translation: CASSPSGTGAYNEQFF.

CDR3 nucleotide sequence: TGCGCCAGCGCGGAGGAGACGGCGAACACTGAAGCTTTCTTT. This sequence encodes CASAEETANTEAFF. The chain joins TRBV5-1 to TRBJ1-1; no clear D gene. Per the germline V gene, CDR1 is SGHRS and CDR2 is YFSETQ. CDR3 length equals 14 residues. The ends were cut back, 7 bases at V and 1 base at J, with 14 bases in the middle.

The gene calls are TRBV28 and TRBJ2-5; TRBD2 agrees at 9 bases. The J segment lost 1 base and the V segment lost 8 bases, leaving 11 bases of the junction unmatched. Germline CDR1 is MDHEN and CDR2 is SYDVKM. This CDR3 comprises 16 residues. CDR3 bases: TGTGCCAGCTCTTTTGGGAGCGGGAGGTTCCAAGAGACCCAGTACTTC. Its protein product is CASSFGSGRFQETQYF.

This chain joins TRBV5-1 and TRBJ1-2; a weak D match, TRBD1 (5 bases). The CDR3 extends over 17 amino acids. The germline V gene has CDR1 SGHRS and CDR2 YFSETQ. Trimming pared 0 bases from V and 1 base from J, leaving 16 bases between. For the CDR3, the DNA is TGCGCCAGCAGCTTGGATCGCAGGGAGGGGAATAACTATGGCTACACCTTC. Protein: CASSLDRREGNNYGYTF.

The chain links TRBV7-6 to TRBJ2-1; TRBD2 agrees at 15 bases. CDR3 length: 18 amino acids. Germline CDR1 is SGHVS and CDR2 is FNYEAQ. Trimming at V came to 1 base and at J to 9 bases, leaving 10 bases not matched to a gene. CDR3 amino acids: CASSLVFNGLAGGGEQFF. Written as DNA, the CDR3 is TGTGCCAGCAGCTTAGTCTTTAATGGACTAGCGGGAGGGGGTGAGCAGTTCTTC.

The V call is TRBV15, the J call TRBJ2-7, with TRBD1 matching 10 bases. The CDR3 has 16 amino acids. Germline-derived CDR1 and CDR2 are LNHNV and YYDKDF (reference sequence). V lost 3 bases and J lost 5; bases outside the gene matches: 10. CDR3 coding DNA: TGTGCCACCAGCAGGGACAGGGGGATGGATCCCCACGAGCAGTACTTC. This sequence encodes CATSRDRGMDPHEQYF.